Listed here is a single T cell receptor (beta chain). There is no known antigen for this receptor. No base-level quality is on record; no much larger clone is a single base apart. V is pruned by 2 bases and J by 1 base, leaving 14 bases of the junction without a gene match. From its cysteine to its phenylalanine, the CDR3 spans 18 amino acids. Only CDR3 DNA is held: 54 bases, read in frame from base 1. CDR1 and CDR2 were assigned from the germline V gene (reference sequence) as GTSNPN and SVGIG. Library prep was done by the immunoSEQ multiplex PCR assay. A mixture of 60 forward primers for TCR Vbeta segments and 13 reverse primers for TCR Jbeta segments was used in the multiplex PCR. The CDR3 region of rearranged TCR beta genes was amplified from genomic DNA by a multiplex PCR assay. On the Illumina HiSeq System, the amplified TCR beta libraries were sequenced as 87-base-pair reads. As for the original processing: A later analysis tallied 80 million to 95 million unique TCR beta chains across the 666 repertoires, and some 10 million of those chains were shared by two or more donors. A nearest-neighbor algorithm error-corrected the raw reads and collapsed the reads into unique sequences, merging closely related sequences to remove PCR and sequencing errors. To assign V, D and J gene segments, CDR3 sequences were aligned to IMGT reference sequences. Each retained sequence needed at least a six-nucleotide match to both a V gene segment and a J gene segment. Rearrangements were classified as productive when the CDR3 lacked stop codons and remained in frame with V and J, and all other rearrangements were classified as non-productive. CDR3 was defined by IMGT convention, running from the second conserved V-encoded cysteine to the conserved J-encoded phenylalanine. The earlier analysis of about 570 of the donors excluded any sequence lacking an unambiguous match to a single V gene segment. In an earlier analysis of a few hundred of the donors, V segments were called functional above 56.7% productive rearrangements and were called segregating when the between-donor standard deviation exceeded 5%. To diagnose cytomegalovirus status from the catalog of TCR beta chain sequences, a statistical classification framework was built. A later analysis assigned V and J genes by comparing TCR nucleotide sequences with IMGT/GENE-DB human TR gene sequences. The TCRdist pipeline was used in a later analysis to assign CDR3 sequences and most-parsimonious VDJ recombination scenarios. A later analysis defined each TCR beta chain by its CDR3 amino acid sequence plus V-gene family, and excluded reads lacking a unique V-gene family. To address suspected cross-contamination and a sequencing artifact, a later analysis removed a few hundred highly shared, low-generation-probability nucleotide sequences. A later analysis calculated a clonal expansion index for each public chain from normalized within-repertoire ranks of inferred template counts. Generation probabilities in a later analysis came from a VDJ recombination model fitted to out-of-frame rearrangements, and those results were checked against IGoR. A later analysis scored TCR-TCR, TCR-HLA and TCR-CMV co-occurrence with hypergeometric tests, applying a repertoire-size bias correction to TCR pairs. To estimate false discovery rates, a later analysis permuted the HLA or CMV assignments 20 times. In a later analysis, co-occurring TCRs were grouped using DBSCAN, and TCRdist sequence similarity was added for clustering within HLA-allele-positive subsets. Co-occurrence clustering excluded repertoires with fewer than 30,000 or more than 120,000 public chains, plus five with anomalous nucleotide sharing. TCRdb re-hosts the immuneACCESS table, in-frame sequences only. Its copies lack some clones; in the studies checked, an unresolved V gene accounts for under half of them, and the cause for the rest is not known. V, J and clone size derive from that table, while D and trimming were established from the DNA sequence. Here the sample has 65,000 or so clones; approximately 80% occur a single time. The leading ten clones occupy around 3% of the sample.

This specimen belongs to a study of cytomegalovirus exposure and HLA in healthy donors (dated by TCRdb to 2016 to 2017). In terms of the full investigation: An earlier analysis of several hundred of the donors reported approximately 300 Gb of sequence data and around 100 million unique TCR beta sequences obtained from 180 million or so T cells. An early release that covered 640 HLA-typed donors contained approximately 320 gigabases of sequencing data and 85 million to 100 million unique TCR sequences. Among the roughly 370 genotyped donors, about 83% belonged to the genetic ancestry cluster associated with self-reported Caucasian donors. The study was designed to test whether signatures of past pathogen exposure could be identified by cataloging public T cell receptors. Using immunosequencing, the study profiled T cell repertoires from approximately 700 subjects and related those repertoires to cytomegalovirus serostatus. Along with the roughly 700-subject first cohort, a separate validation cohort of over a hundred different subjects was used. To predict cytomegalovirus infection status, the study brought together high-throughput TCR immunosequencing, statistical association of individual TCRs with disease status, and machine learning. A later analysis re-analyzed previously published TCR beta repertoires from about 600 donors and added high-resolution HLA genotyping to study TCR occurrence patterns. The later analysis used no new phenotypic data to find candidate immune exposures, relying instead on TCR beta sequences and their occurrence across donors. An earlier analysis of approximately 500 of the donors applied high-throughput TCR beta sequencing to assess whether each TCR beta V gene segment acted as functional or pseudogenic. Donor age, sex, ethnicity and CMV serostatus were compiled alongside the repertoire data. In a later genetic analysis, genome-wide SNP genotypes for about 60% of the 666 donors were used, and that subset was treated as a discovery cohort. Every discovery cohort repertoire had been produced on one sequencing platform. Class I and class II HLA loci were covered by the typing at four-digit resolution. The number of typed donors differed by locus: 629-630 for A, B, C, DRB1 and DQB1; 500 to 550 for DQA1; approximately 610 for DPA1; and roughly 450 for DPB1. Because of strong linkage in the cohort, roughly five DR-DQ haplotypes were treated as single units for association and clustering. Among almost 400 genotyped donors of the cohort, an average of roughly 240,000 unique TCR beta nucleotide sequences were sequenced per donor, roughly 20% of them non-productive. Overall study results and their limits: A later genetic analysis reported fewer N-insertions in productive TCRs among donors in an Asian-associated ancestry cluster than the approximately 700-donor mean. Correlated functional status among segregating V segments might be attributable to linkage disequilibrium, but an unknown experimental factor could not be ruled out. Because HLA typing was unavailable for some donors at each locus, only the typed subset was used in association tests. In an earlier analysis of some 640 of the donors, most TCR beta V segments were observed in productive rearrangements about 87% or about 30% of the time, broadly matching IMGT annotations. A few of the identified cytomegalovirus-associated TCR beta chains were confirmed in vitro to be specific for cytomegalovirus antigens. A further reported finding was that TCR beta sequences accurately predicted the HLA-A and HLA-B alleles for most subjects in the first cohort. At a false discovery rate of 0.05, a later analysis linked under 20,000 TCR beta sequences to specific HLA alleles. A later analysis reported that several top co-occurrence clusters appeared linked to parvovirus B19, influenza, CMV and Epstein-Barr virus. The authors suggested that the approach could potentially be generalized to other disease states and immunological phenotypes. According to a later analysis, most CMV-associated TCR beta chains appeared to be HLA-restricted, and the HLA associations seemed to be driven largely by CMV exposure. V-gene and J-gene trimming of TCR beta chains was associated with a missense DCLRE1C variant in a later genetic analysis, and the association was replicated in an independent cohort. This cohort had only TCR beta chains sequenced, and the lack of alpha or paired-chain data limited which features could be detected. The classifier was reported to diagnose cytomegalovirus status with high specificity and sensitivity in both the original and validation cohorts. The study listed over 150 TCR beta chains as associated with cytomegalovirus. The presence/absence analyses assumed that sequencing depth was roughly uniform across donors, and that assumption may not be true. According to a later analysis, TCR association rates differed among HLA loci, with DRB1 alleles showing the most associated TCRs and HLA-C alleles showing the fewest. For the cohort, immune exposure information was limited to CMV serostatus. While some public TCRs were present in many individuals, most TCR sequences turned up only very rarely across donors. Strong co-occurrence of HLA alleles, especially DR and DQ, made assigning TCR associations to individual alleles difficult. The earlier analysis of 450 to 700 of the donors excluded some 15 rarely observed V segments, including chromosome 9 orphons, because counts were too low. Some IMGT-functional V segments, including TRBV6-2 and TRBV6-3, could not be distinguished by the 87-base-pair reads and were therefore excluded. A cluster of highly shared sequence variants was judged likely to be a technical artifact of the sequencing pipeline. In a later analysis, HLA-associated TCR beta chains showed more clonal expansion and lower generation probabilities than non-associated chains that were equally common.

The cohort was made up of around 720 healthy bone marrow donors. At the time of sampling, all cohort members were nominally healthy, though unrecorded immune exposures were likely present. The donor tested CMV seropositive and was one of the 289 seropositive cohort members. A peripheral blood sample was provided by each donor, and peripheral blood mononuclear cells were used for TCR beta sequencing. The Qiagen DNeasy Blood Extraction Kit was used to extract genomic DNA from the blood cell samples. What was sequenced was PBMCs. The chain couples TRBV30 to TRBJ2-1; 7 bases in the middle match TRBD1. The TCR originated in a girl aged 5-17 years in good health and CMV-seropositive. The DNA sequence follows: TGTGCCTGGAGTACGACCGCCAGACAGGGAGAGTCCTACAATGAGCAGTTCTTC. Its protein product is CAWSTTARQGESYNEQFF.